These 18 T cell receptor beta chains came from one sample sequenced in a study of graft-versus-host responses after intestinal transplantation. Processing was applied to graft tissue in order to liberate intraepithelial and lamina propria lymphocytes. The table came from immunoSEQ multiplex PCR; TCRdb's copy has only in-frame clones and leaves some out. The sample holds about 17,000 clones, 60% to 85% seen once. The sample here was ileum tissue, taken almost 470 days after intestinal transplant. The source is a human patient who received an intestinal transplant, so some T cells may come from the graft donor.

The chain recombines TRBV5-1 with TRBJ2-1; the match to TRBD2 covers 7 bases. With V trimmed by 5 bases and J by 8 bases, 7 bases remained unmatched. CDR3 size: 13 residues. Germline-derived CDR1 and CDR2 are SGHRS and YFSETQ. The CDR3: CASRWEGGDEQFF. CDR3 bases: TGCGCCAGCAGGTGGGAGGGCGGGGATGAGCAGTTCTTC.

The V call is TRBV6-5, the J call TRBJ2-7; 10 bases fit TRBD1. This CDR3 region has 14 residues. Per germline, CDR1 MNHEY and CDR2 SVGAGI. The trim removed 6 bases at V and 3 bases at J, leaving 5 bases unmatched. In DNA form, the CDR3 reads TGTGCCAGCAGCAACCGGGACAGGGGCTACGAGCAGTACTTC. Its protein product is CASSNRDRGYEQYF.

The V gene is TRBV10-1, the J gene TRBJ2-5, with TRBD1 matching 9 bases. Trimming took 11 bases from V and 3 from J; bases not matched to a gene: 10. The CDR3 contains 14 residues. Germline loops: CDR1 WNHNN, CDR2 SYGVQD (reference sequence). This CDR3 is CAGETGGGEETQYF. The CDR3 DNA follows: TGCGCCGGAGAGACAGGGGGTGGAGAAGAGACCCAGTACTTC.

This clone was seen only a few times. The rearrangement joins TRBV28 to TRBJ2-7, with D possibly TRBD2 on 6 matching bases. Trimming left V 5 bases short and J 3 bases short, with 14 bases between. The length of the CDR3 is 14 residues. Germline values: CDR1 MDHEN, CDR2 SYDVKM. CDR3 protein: CASSPLVGGYEQYF. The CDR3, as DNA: TGTGCCAGCAGTCCACTAGTGGGAGGCTACGAGCAGTACTTC.

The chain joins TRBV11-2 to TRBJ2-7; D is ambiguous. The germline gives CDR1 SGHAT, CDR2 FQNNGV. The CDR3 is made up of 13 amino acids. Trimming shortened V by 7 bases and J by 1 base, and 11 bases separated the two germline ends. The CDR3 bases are TGTGCCAGCAATCTCGCGGCATCCTACGAGCAGTACTTC. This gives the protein CASNLAASYEQYF.

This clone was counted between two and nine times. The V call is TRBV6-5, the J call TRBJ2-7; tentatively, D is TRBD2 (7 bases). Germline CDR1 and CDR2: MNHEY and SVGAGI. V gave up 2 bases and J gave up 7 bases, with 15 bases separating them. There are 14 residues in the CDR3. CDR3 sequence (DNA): TGTGCCAGCAGTTACGGGGCGGGGGCAGGGGAGCAGTACTTC. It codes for CASSYGAGAGEQYF.

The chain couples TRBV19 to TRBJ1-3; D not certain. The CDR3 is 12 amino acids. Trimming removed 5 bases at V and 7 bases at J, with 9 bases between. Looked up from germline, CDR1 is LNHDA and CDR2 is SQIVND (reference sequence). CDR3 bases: TGTGCCAGTAGTTCCCGGGTGAACACCATATATTTT. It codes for CASSSRVNTIYF.

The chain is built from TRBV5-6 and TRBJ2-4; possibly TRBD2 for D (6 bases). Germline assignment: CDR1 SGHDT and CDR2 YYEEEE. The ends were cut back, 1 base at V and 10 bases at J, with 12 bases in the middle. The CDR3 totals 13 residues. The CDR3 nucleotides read TGTGCCAGCAGCTTGTGGACTAACCAAATTCAGTACTTC. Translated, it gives CASSLWTNQIQYF.

The DNA for the CDR3 is TGTGCCAGCAGCTCGGAGCTCCTAGGGGGATCGGGTGGTCAGCCCCAGCATTTT. Encoded protein: CASSSELLGGSGGQPQHF. The chain uses TRBV5-8 and TRBJ1-5, with D perhaps matching TRBD1 (6 bases). The CDR3 spans 18 residues. Trimming left V 3 bases short and J 6 bases short, with 25 bases between. CDR1 is SGHTS, CDR2 YDEGEE, per germline.

CDR3 amino acids: CATTPGPANYGYTF. The CDR3 bases are TGTGCCACCACCCCAGGACCTGCTAACTATGGCTACACCTTC. This rearrangement joins TRBV19 to TRBJ1-2; D gene uncertain. Germline V CDR1 and CDR2: LNHDA, SQIVND (reference sequence). This CDR3 comprises 14 residues. The V end lost 10 bases, the J end lost 0 bases, and 15 bases lay between the germline ends.

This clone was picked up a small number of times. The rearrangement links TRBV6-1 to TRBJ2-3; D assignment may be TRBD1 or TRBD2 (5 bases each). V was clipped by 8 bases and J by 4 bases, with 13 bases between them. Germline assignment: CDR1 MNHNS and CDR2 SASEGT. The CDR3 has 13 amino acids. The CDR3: CASGLGRPDTQYF. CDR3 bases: TGTGCCAGCGGCCTGGGACGGCCAGATACGCAGTATTTT.

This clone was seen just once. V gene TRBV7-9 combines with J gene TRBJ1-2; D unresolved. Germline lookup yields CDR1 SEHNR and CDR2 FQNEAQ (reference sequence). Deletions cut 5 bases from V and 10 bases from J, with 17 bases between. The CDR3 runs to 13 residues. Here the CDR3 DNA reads TGTGCCAGCAGCCCTATGAGCTTTGATACCTACACCTTC. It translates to CASSPMSFDTYTF.

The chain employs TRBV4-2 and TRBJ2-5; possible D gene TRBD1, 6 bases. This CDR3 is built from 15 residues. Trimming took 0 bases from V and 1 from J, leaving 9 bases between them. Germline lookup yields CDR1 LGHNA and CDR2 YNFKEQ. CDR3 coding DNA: TGTGCCAGCAGCCAAGATAGGGGGAGCCAAGAGACCCAGTACTTC. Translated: CASSQDRGSQETQYF.

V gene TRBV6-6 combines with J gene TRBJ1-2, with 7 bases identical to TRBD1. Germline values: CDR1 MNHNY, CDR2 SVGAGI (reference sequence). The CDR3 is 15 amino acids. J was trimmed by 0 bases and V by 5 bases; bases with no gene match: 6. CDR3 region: CASSNPGQTNYGYTF. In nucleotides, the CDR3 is TGTGCCAGCAGTAACCCGGGACAGACTAACTATGGCTACACCTTC.

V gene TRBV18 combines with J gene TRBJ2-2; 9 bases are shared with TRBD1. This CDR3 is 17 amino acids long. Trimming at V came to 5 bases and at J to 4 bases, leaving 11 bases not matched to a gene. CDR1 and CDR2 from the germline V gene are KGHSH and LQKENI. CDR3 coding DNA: TGTGCCAGCTCATCCGTCTGGGACAGGGAGAGCACCGGGGAGCTGTTTTTT. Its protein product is CASSSVWDRESTGELFF.

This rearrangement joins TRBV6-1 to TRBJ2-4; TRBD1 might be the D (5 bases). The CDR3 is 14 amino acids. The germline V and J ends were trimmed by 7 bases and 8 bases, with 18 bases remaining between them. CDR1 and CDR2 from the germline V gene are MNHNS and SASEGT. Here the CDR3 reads CASTSDTQRYIQYF. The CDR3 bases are TGTGCCAGCACCTCGGACACTCAACGGTACATTCAGTACTTC.

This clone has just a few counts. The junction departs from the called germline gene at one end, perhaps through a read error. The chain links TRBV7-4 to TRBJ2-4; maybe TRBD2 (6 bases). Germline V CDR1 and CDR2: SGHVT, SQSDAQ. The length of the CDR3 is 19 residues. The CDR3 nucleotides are TGTGCCAGTAGCTTACGGGACTCTGAAATCGGGCTAGCCAAAAACATTCAGTACTTC. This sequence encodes CASSLRDSEIGLAKNIQYF. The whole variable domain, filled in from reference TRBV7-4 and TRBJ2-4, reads GAGVSQSPRYKVAKRGRDVALRCDSISGHVTLYWYRQTLGQGSEVLTYSQSDAQRDKSGRPSGRFSAERPERSVSTLKIQRTEQGDSAVYLCASSLRDSEIGLAKNIQYFGAGTRLSVL.

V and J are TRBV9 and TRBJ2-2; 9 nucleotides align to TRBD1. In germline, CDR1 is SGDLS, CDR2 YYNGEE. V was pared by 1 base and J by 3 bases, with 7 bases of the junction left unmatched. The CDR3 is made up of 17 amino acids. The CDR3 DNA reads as TGTGCCAGCAGCGTAACTGGGACAGGGTGGGACACCGGGGAGCTGTTTTTT. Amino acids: CASSVTGTGWDTGELFF. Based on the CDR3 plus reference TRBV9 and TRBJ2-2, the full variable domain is DSGVTQTPKHLITATGQRVTLRCSPRSGDLSVYWYQQSLDQGLQFLIQYYNGEERAKGNILERFSAQQFPDLHSELNLSSLELGDSALYFCASSVTGTGWDTGELFFGEGSRLTVL.